This T cell receptor beta chain was obtained from a study of a mutant IDH1 vaccine in newly diagnosed glioma. Notes on the study in general: Seemingly, pseudoprogression had no relation to changes in the top peripheral T cell clonotypes.

Time point in this sample: week 5, during vaccination. Vaccinated patients received 300 ug of mutant IDH1 20-mer peptide per dose, with topical imiquimod. The germline V gene has CDR1 SGHRS and CDR2 YFSETQ. Trimming removed 2 bases from V and 2 bases from J; junction bases left unmatched: 4. There are 15 residues in the CDR3. Sequenced by immunoSEQ multiplex PCR; TCRdb stores in-frame clones only, minus some. Of 70,000 to 90,000 clones in the sample, 90% to 95% were seen once. This clone appeared once. Its specificity is unknown. This TCR was sampled from a woman between 50 and 59 years old with glioma. The chain couples TRBV5-1 to TRBJ2-5, with TRBD1 identical over 9 bases. This specimen was PBMCs, taken from a glioma patient whose treatment included an IDH1 peptide vaccine. CDR3 nucleotides: TGCGCCAGCAGCTTAACAGGGGGCTGGCAAGAGACCCAGTACTTC. The encoded protein is CASSLTGGWQETQYF. The full variable domain, in which reference TRBV5-1 and TRBJ2-5 provide the parts outside the CDR3, is KAGVTQTPRYLIKTRGQQVTLSCSPISGHRSVSWYQQTPGQGLQFLFEYFSETQRNKGNFPGRFSGRQFSNSRSEMNVSTLELGDSALYLCASSLTGGWQETQYFGPGTRLLVL.